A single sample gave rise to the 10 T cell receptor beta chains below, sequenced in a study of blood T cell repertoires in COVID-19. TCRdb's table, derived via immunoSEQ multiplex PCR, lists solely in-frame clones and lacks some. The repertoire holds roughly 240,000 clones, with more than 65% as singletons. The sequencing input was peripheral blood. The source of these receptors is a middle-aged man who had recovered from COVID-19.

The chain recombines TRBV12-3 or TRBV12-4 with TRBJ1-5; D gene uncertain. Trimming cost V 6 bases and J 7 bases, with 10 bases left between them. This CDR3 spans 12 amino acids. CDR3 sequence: CASSFESQPQHF. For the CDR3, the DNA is TGTGCCAGCAGCTTCGAAAGCCAGCCCCAGCATTTT.

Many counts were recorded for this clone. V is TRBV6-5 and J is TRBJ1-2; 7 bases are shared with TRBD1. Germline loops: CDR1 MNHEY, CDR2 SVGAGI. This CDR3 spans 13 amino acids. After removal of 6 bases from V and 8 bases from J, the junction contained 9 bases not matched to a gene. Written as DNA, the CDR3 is TGTGCCAGCAGGATACAGGGGACGGGAGGCTACACCTTC. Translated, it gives CASRIQGTGGYTF.

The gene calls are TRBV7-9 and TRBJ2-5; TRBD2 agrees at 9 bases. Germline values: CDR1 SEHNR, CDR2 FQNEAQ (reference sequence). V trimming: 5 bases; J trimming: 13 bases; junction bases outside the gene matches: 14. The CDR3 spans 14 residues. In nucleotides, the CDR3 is TGTGCCAGCAGCCCGCTCCCTAGCGGGGTTCTATCGTACTTC. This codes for CASSPLPSGVLSYF.

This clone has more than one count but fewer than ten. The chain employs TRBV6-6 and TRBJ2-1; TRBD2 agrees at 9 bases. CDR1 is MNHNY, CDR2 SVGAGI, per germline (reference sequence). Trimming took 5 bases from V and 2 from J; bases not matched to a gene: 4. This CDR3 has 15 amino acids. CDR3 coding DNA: TGTGCCAGCAGTCTAGCGGGGACTACCTACAATGAGCAGTTCTTC. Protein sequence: CASSLAGTTYNEQFF.

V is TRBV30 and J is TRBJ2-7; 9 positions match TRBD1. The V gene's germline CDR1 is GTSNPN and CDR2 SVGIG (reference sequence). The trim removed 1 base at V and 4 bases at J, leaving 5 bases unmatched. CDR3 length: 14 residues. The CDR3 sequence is CAWSGPGTGYEQYF. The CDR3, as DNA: TGTGCCTGGAGTGGTCCCGGGACAGGGTACGAGCAGTACTTC.

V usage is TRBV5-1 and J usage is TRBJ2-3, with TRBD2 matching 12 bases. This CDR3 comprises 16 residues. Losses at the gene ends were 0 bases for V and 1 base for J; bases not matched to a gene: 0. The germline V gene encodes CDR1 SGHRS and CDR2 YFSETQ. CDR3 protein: CASSLGTSGGTDTQYF. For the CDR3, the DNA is TGCGCCAGCAGCTTGGGGACTAGCGGGGGCACAGATACGCAGTATTTT.

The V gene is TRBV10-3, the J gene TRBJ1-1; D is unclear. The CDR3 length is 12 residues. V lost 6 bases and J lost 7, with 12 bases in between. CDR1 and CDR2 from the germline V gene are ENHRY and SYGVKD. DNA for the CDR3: TGTGCCATCAGGCCCCTAACGGGTGAAGCTTTCTTT. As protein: CAIRPLTGEAFF.

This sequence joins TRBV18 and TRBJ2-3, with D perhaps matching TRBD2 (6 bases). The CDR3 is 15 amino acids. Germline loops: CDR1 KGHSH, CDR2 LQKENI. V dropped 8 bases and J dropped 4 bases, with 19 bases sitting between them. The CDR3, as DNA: TGTGCCAGCGCAGGAGGGATTAATCAAGCAGATACGCAGTATTTT. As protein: CASAGGINQADTQYF. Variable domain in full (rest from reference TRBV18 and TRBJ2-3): NAGVMQNPRHLVRRRGQEARLRCSPMKGHSHVYWYRQLPEEGLKFMVYLQKENIIDESGMPKERFSAEFPKEGPSILRIQQVVRGDSAAYFCASAGGINQADTQYFGPGTRLTVL.

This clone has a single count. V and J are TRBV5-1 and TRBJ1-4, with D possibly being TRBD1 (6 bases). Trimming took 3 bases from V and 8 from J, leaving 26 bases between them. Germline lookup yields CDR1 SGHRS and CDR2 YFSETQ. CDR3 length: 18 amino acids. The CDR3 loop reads CASSSETGSLYSSEKLFF. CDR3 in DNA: TGCGCCAGCAGCTCAGAAACAGGGAGCTTATACTCGTCGGAAAAACTGTTTTTT.

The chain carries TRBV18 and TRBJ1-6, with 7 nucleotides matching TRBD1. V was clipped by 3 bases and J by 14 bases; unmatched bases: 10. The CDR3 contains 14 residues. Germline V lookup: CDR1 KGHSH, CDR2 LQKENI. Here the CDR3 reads CASSPGRGGSTLHF. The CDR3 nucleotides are TGTGCCAGCTCACCGGGGCGAGGGGGCTCAACCCTCCACTTT.